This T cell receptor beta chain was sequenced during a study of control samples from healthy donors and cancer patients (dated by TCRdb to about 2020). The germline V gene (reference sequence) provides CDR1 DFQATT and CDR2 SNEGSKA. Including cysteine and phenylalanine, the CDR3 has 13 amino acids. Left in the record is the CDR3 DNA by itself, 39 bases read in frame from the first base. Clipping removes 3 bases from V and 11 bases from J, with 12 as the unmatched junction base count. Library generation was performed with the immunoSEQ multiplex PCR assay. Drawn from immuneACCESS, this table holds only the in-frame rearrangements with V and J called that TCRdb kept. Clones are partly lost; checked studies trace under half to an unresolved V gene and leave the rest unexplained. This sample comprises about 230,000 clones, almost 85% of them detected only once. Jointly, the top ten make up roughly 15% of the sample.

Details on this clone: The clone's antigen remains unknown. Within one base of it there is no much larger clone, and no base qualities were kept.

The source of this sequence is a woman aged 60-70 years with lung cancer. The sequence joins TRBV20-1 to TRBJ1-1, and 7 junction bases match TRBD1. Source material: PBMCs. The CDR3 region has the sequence CSASTGQASRAFF. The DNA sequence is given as TGCAGTGCTAGTACAGGACAGGCCTCTAGGGCTTTCTTT.